A selection of T cell receptor beta chains follows, all from one sample in a study of Graves' ophthalmopathy and Graves' hyperthyroidism. A single record per CDR3 protein comes from TCRdb applying MiXCR to the multiplex PCR reads. The sample yields 450,000 to 600,000 distinct CDR3 sequences, 35% to 45% seen once. The sample consisted of peripheral blood or thyroid tissue (not recorded which). The receptor source for this set is an adult man with Graves' hyperthyroidism. Both conserved end residues are part of each CDR3. Fields, in order: clone size, D gene, V gene, J gene, CDR3 length, CDR3 DNA, CDR3 protein. A D gene is named only where the DNA matches it firmly. Size is stated for part of the rows, as once, few or many counts, or as a class when the clone is expanded.

many	TRBD1	TRBV12-3/TRBV12-4	TRBJ2-5	15	TGTGCCAGCAGTTTTTTCGGGACAGGGCAAGAGACCCAGTACTTC	CASSFFGTGQETQYF
many	NA	TRBV9	TRBJ2-6	15	TGTGCCAGCAGCGCCATAAGCTCTGGGGCCAACGTCCTGACTTTC	CASSAISSGANVLTF
many	NA	TRBV12-3/TRBV12-4	TRBJ1-1	13	TGTGCCAGCAATCTGGCCCCAAGCACTGAAGCTTTCTTT	CASNLAPSTEAFF
NA	TRBD1	TRBV7-8	TRBJ1-2	14	TGTGCCAGCAGCCTTACAGGGGTGACGGATGGCTACACCTTC	CASSLTGVTDGYTF
NA	NA	TRBV10-3	TRBJ2-7	14	TGTGCCATCAGTGGGGACACAGGAGGGTACGAGCAGTACTTC	CAISGDTGGYEQYF
NA	NA	TRBV12-3/TRBV12-4	TRBJ1-4	13	TGTGCCAGCTGGGAAACAACTAATGAAAAACTGTCTTTT	CASWETTNEKLSF
NA	TRBD2	TRBV7-6	TRBJ2-5	16	TGTGCCAGCAGCGCAACTAGCGGGGGGGCAGGAGAGACCCAGTACTTC	CASSATSGGAGETQYF
few	TRBD1	TRBV4-2	TRBJ2-7	16	TGTGCCAGCAGCCAAGAAAAGACAGGGGGAAAGAACGAGCAGTACTTC	CASSQEKTGGKNEQYF
NA	TRBD1	TRBV20-1	TRBJ1-1	14	TGCAGTGCTAGGGAACAGGGGGCGGGCACTGAAGCTTTCTTT	CSAREQGAGTEAFF
NA	TRBD2	TRBV5-1	TRBJ2-6	14	TGCGCCAGCAGCCCCCAGGGCGGGGGCAACGTCCTGACTTTC	CASSPQGGGNVLTF
NA	NA	TRBV29-1	TRBJ2-7	13	TGCAGCGTGAGCAGGGATAGCTCCTACGAGCAGTACTTC	CSVSRDSSYEQYF
NA	NA	TRBV27	TRBJ2-6	16	TGTGCCAGCAGTCCGGGACCAGGCACCGGGGCCAACGTCCTGACTTTC	CASSPGPGTGANVLTF
many	TRBD2	TRBV9	TRBJ2-5	15	TGTGCCAGCAGCCCCCAACTAGCGGGAGAGGAGACCCAGTACTTC	CASSPQLAGEETQYF
many	TRBD1	TRBV24-1	TRBJ2-5	15	TGTGCCACCAGTGATTCGACAGGGCGCCAAGAGACCCAGTACTTC	CATSDSTGRQETQYF
NA	TRBD2	TRBV6-4	TRBJ2-1	16	TGTGCCAGCAGTGAGGCTAGCGGGAAGGGCTACAATGAGCAGTTCTTC	CASSEASGKGYNEQFF
many	NA	TRBV15	TRBJ1-5	13	TGTGCCACCAGTGAGGACAGCGATCAGCCCCAGCATTTT	CATSEDSDQPQHF
many	TRBD1	TRBV7-7	TRBJ2-2	15	TGTGCTAGCAGCCGGGACAGGACGAACACCGGGGAGCTGTTTTTT	CASSRDRTNTGELFF
NA	NA	TRBV6-5	TRBJ1-5	14	TGTGCCAGCGCCCCCGGGCAGGGAAATCAGCCCCAGCATTTT	CASAPGQGNQPQHF
NA	NA	TRBV30	TRBJ1-1	13	TGTGCCTGGAGTGATGGGCCGGGCACTGAAGCTTTCTTT	CAWSDGPGTEAFF
few	NA	TRBV27	TRBJ1-2	14	TGTGCCAGCAGTTTAGGTCAGGGAAAGTATGGCTACACCTTC	CASSLGQGKYGYTF
few	NA	TRBV19	TRBJ2-2	18	TGTGCCAGTACCGACACGGTCGGGACAACGAAGAACACCGGGGAGCTGTTTTTT	CASTDTVGTTKNTGELFF
NA	TRBD1	TRBV19	TRBJ1-2	16	TGTGCCAGTAGTATATTGGCAGGGGGGACTAACTATGGCTACACCTTC	CASSILAGGTNYGYTF